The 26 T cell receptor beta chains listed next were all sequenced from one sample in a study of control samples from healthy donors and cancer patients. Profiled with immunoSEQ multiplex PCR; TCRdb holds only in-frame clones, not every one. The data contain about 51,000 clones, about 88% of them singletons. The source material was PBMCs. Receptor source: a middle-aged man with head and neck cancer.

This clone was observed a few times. The CDR3 bases are TGTGCCAGCAGTACCCTGCGGGGCTACTACGAGCAGTACTTC. Encoded protein: CASSTLRGYYEQYF. The chain recombines TRBV28 with TRBJ2-7, with D tentatively TRBD2 (6 bases). The CDR3 contains 14 residues. Germline assignment: CDR1 MDHEN and CDR2 SYDVKM. Trimming removed 5 bases at V and 3 bases at J, with 14 bases between.

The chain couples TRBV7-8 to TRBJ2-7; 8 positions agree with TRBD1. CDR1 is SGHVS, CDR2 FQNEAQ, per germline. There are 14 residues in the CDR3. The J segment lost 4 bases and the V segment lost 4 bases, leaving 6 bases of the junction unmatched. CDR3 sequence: CASSSRTGRYEQYF. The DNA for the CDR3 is TGTGCCAGCAGCTCCCGGACAGGGCGATACGAGCAGTACTTC.

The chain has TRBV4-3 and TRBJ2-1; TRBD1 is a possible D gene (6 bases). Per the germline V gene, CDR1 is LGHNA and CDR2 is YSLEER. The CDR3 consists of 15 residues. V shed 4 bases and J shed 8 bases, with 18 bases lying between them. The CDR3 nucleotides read TGCGCCAGCAGCCCTCAAGGGCTGGCAGGGGATGAGCAGTTCTTC. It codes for CASSPQGLAGDEQFF.

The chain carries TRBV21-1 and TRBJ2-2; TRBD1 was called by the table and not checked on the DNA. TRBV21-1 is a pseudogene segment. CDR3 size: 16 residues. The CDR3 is CASTAGGNGNTGELFF. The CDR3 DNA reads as TGTGCCAGCACCGCAGGGGGAAATGGAAACACCGGGGAGCTGTTTTTT.

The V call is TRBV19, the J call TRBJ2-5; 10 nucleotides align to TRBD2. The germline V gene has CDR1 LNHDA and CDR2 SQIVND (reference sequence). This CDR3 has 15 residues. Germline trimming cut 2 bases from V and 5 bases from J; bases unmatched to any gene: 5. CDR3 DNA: TGTGCCAGTAGTATAAAGGGACTAGCGTCGGAGACCCAGTACTTC. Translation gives CASSIKGLASETQYF.

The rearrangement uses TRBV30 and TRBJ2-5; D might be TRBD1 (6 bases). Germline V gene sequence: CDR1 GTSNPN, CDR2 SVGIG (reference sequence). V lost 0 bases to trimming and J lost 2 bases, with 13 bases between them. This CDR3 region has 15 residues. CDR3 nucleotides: TGTGCCTGGAGTGTAAAACAGGGCCGACAAGAGACCCAGTACTTC. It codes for CAWSVKQGRQETQYF.

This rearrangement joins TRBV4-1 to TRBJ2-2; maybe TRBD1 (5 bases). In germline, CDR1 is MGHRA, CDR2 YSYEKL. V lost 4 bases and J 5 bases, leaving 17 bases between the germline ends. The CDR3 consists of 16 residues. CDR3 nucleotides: TGCGCCAGCAGCCCCACCGGGCAGGGTCGAACCGGGGAGCTGTTTTTT. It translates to CASSPTGQGRTGELFF.

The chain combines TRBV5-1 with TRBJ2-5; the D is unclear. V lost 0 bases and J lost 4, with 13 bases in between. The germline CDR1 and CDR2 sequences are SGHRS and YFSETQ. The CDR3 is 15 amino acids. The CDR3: CASSLGTAYRETQYF. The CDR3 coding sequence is TGCGCCAGCAGCTTGGGAACCGCCTATCGAGAGACCCAGTACTTC.

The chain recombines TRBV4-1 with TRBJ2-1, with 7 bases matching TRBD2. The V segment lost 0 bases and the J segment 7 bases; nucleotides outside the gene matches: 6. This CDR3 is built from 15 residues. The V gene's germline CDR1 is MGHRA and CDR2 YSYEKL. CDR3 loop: CASSQERYGGNEQFF. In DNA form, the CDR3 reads TGCGCCAGCAGCCAAGAAAGATACGGGGGGAATGAGCAGTTCTTC.

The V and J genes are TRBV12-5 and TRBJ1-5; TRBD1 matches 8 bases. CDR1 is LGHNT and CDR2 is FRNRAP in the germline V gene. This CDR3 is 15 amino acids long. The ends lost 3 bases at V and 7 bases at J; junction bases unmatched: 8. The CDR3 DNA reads TGTGCTAGTGGTTTAAGGACAGGGCTGAGGCAGCCCCAGCATTTT. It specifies CASGLRTGLRQPQHF.

The CDR3 region is CASSPNQETQYF. As DNA, the CDR3 is TGTGCCAGCAGCCCAAACCAAGAGACCCAGTACTTC. The genes are TRBV3-1 (or the pseudogene TRBV3-2) and TRBJ2-5, with D hard to call. Trimming took 4 bases from V and 0 from J, leaving 3 bases between them. The CDR3 is made up of 12 amino acids. CDR1 is LGHDT and CDR2 is YNNKEL in the germline V gene (reference sequence).

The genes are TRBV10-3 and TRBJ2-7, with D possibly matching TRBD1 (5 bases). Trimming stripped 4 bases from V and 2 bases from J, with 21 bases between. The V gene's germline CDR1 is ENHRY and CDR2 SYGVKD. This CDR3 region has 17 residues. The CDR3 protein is CAISGGPFRPTTYEQYF. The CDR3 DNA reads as TGTGCCATCAGTGGGGGCCCCTTCAGACCGACAACCTACGAGCAGTACTTC.

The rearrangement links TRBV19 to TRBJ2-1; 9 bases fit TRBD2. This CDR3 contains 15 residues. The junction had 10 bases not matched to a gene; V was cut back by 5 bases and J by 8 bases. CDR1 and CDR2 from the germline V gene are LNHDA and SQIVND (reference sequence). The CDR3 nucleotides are TGTGCCAGTAGTTTAAGCGGGAGGTCGGCTGATGAGCAGTTCTTC. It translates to CASSLSGRSADEQFF.

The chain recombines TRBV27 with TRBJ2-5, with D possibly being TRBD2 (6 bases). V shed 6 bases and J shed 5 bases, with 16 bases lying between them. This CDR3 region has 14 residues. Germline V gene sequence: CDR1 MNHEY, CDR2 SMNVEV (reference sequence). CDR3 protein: CASSRRAGGETQYF. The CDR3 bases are TGTGCCAGCAGCCGAAGGGCCGGAGGGGAGACCCAGTACTTC.

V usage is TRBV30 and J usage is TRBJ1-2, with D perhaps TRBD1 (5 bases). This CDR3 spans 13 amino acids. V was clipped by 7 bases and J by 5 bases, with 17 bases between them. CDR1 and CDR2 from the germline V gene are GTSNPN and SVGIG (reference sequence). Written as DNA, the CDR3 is TGTGCCTCCAGCTCCGGGGCCCGGTATGGCTACACCTTC. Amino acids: CASSSGARYGYTF.

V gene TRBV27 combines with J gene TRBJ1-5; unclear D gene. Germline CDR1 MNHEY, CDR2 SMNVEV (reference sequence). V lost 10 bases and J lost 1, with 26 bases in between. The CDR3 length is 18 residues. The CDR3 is CATRSRYGEQTSNQPQHF. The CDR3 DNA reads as TGTGCCACCAGATCTAGGTACGGGGAGCAGACCAGCAATCAGCCCCAGCATTTT.

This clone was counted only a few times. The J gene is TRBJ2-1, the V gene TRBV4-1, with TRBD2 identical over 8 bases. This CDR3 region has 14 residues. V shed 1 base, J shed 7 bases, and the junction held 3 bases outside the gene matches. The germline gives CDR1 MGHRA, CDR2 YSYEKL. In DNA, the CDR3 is TGCGCCAGCAGCCAAGGGGGACTAGTAAATGAGCAGTTCTTC. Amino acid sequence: CASSQGGLVNEQFF.

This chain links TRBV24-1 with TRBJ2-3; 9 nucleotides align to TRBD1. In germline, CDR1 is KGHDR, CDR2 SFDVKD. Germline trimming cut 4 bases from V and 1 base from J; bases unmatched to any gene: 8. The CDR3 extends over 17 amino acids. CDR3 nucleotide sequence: TGTGCCACCAGTGACCGGACAGGGGAAGGGGGCACAGATACGCAGTATTTT. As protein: CATSDRTGEGGTDTQYF.

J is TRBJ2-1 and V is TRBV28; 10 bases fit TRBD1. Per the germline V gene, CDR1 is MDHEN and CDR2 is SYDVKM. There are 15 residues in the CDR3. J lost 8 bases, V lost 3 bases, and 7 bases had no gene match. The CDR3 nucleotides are TGTGCCAGCAGTTTGGGGGGACAGGGGATGTATGAGCAGTTCTTC. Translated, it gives CASSLGGQGMYEQFF.

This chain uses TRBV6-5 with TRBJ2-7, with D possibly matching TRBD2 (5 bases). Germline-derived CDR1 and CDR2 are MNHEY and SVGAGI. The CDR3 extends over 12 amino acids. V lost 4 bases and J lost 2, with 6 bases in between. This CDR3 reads CASSSRAYEQYF. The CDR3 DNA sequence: TGTGCCAGCAGTTCGAGGGCCTACGAGCAGTACTTC.

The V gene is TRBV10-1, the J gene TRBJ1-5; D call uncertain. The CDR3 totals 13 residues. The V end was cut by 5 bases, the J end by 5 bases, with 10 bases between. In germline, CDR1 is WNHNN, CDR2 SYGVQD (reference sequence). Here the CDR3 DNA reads TGCGCCAGCAGTCCGGACGGGGATCAGCCCCAGCATTTT. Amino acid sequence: CASSPDGDQPQHF.

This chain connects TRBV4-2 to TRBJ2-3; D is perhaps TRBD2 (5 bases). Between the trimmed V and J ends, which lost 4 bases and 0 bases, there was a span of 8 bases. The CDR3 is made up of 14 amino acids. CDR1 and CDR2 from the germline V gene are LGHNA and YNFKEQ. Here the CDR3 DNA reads TGTGCCAGCAGCCGAACGGGAAGCACAGATACGCAGTATTTT. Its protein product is CASSRTGSTDTQYF.

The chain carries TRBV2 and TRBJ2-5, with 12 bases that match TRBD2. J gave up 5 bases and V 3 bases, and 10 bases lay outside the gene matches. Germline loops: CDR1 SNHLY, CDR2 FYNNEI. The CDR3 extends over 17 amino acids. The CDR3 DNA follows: TGTGCCAGCAGTGATATGACTAGCGGGAGTGGTCTTGAGACCCAGTACTTC. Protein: CASSDMTSGSGLETQYF. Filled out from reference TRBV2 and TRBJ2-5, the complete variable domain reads EPEVTQTPSHQVTQMGQEVILRCVPISNHLYFYWYRQILGQKVEFLVSFYNNEISEKSEIFDDQFSVERPDGSNFTLKIRSTKLEDSAMYFCASSDMTSGSGLETQYFGPGTRLLVL.

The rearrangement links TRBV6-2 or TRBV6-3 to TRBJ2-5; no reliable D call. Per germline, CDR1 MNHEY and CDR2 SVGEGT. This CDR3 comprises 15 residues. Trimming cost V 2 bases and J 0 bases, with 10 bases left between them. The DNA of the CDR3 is TGTGCCAGCAGTTACGGGAACGTGTACCAAGAGACCCAGTACTTC. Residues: CASSYGNVYQETQYF.

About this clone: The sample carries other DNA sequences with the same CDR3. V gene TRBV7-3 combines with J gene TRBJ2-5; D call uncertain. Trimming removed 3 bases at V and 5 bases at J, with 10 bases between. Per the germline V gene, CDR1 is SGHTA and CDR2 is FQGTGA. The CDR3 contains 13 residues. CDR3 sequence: CASSFTGGETQYF. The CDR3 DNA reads TGTGCCAGCAGCTTTACCGGTGGGGAGACCCAGTACTTC.

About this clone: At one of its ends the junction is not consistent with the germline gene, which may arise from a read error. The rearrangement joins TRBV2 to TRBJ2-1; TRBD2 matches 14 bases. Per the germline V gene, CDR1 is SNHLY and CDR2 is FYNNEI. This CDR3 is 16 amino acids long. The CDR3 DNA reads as TGTGCCAGCAGTGAACGGTCGGGGACTAGCGGGAGCCCGTTTATCTTC. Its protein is CASSERSGTSGSPFIF.